This TCR beta chain was observed in a study of CD8 T cells in Susac syndrome. The study sequenced TCR beta in blood CD8+ and CD4+ T cells. Negative isolation was used for CD8+ and CD4+ T cells, and FACS enrichment was applied to TEMRA cells. The V end lost 5 bases, the J end lost 9 bases, and 11 bases lay between the germline ends. The CDR3 has 12 residues. Germline CDR1 is SGHTA and CDR2 is FQGNSA. Random hexamers primed reverse transcription of about 0.45 to 1 ug RNA. With immunoSEQ multiplex PCR, TCR beta CDR3 was amplified across 54 Vbeta and 13 Jbeta. TCRdb ran MiXCR on the immunoSEQ multiplex PCR reads and lists one entry per CDR3 protein. The sample has approximately 170,000 distinct CDR3 sequences, just over 90% seen once.

Sequences were obtained from CD4+ T cells from PBMCs. The receptor's source is a human donor in good health. The chain combines TRBV7-2 with TRBJ2-1; D is undetermined. In nucleotides, the CDR3 is TGTGCCAGCAGCCCCGCTACGCGTGAGCAGTTCTTC. This translates into CASSPATREQFF. Together with reference TRBV7-2 and TRBJ2-1, the CDR3 gives the full variable domain: GAGVSQSPSNKVTEKGKDVELRCDPISGHTALYWYRQSLGQGLEFLIYFQGNSAPDKSGLPSDRFSAERTGGSVSTLTIQRTQQEDSAVYLCASSPATREQFFGPGTRLTVL.